These 30 T cell receptor beta chains share one sample of origin, sequenced in a study of T cell responses to AZD1222 COVID-19 vaccine. Some clones are missing from TCRdb's copy, which holds only in-frame ones; the method was immunoSEQ multiplex PCR. Of about 46,000 clones in the sample, roughly 90% were seen once. This specimen consisted of peripheral blood, obtained 28 days after the second AZD1222 dose. These receptors originate from an adult who received the AZD1222 COVID-19 vaccine.

The CDR3 protein is CASSVDRAFYEQYF. In DNA form, the CDR3 reads TGCGCCAGCAGCGTGGACAGGGCGTTCTACGAGCAGTACTTC. The chain links TRBV5-1 to TRBJ2-7; 8 nucleotides match TRBD1. The CDR3 loop spans 14 amino acids. V lost 4 bases to trimming and J lost 3 bases; unmatched junction nucleotides: 6. Germline V lookup: CDR1 SGHRS, CDR2 YFSETQ.

V usage is TRBV28 and J usage is TRBJ2-3; D gene uncertain. CDR1 is MDHEN, CDR2 SYDVKM, per germline. The CDR3 runs 14 residues. Trimming pared 7 bases from V and 3 bases from J, leaving 14 bases between. This CDR3 reads CASTNGWRTDTQYF. Written as DNA, the CDR3 is TGTGCCAGCACCAATGGGTGGCGTACAGATACGCAGTATTTT.

The chain couples TRBV5-1 to TRBJ1-1; D ambiguous. The CDR3 loop spans 14 amino acids. Deletions cut 3 bases from V and 1 base from J, with 10 bases between. Germline V gene lookup returns CDR1 SGHRS and CDR2 YFSETQ. The CDR3 loop reads CASSWTAGNTEAFF. The CDR3 nucleotides read TGCGCCAGCAGCTGGACCGCGGGGAACACTGAAGCTTTCTTT.

The rearrangement joins TRBV2 to TRBJ2-1; 7 bases fit TRBD2. This CDR3 is built from 18 residues. Trimming took 3 bases from V and 0 from J; bases not matched to a gene: 11. The germline gives CDR1 SNHLY, CDR2 FYNNEI. CDR3 sequence reads: CASSESLASGSSYNEQFF. In DNA form, the CDR3 reads TGTGCCAGCAGTGAGAGTCTAGCTAGCGGTAGCTCCTACAATGAGCAGTTCTTC.

The chain joins TRBV28 to TRBJ2-1; no clear D gene. This CDR3 contains 13 residues. The germline gives CDR1 MDHEN, CDR2 SYDVKM. V lost 1 base and J lost 4, with 5 bases in between. CDR3 region: CASSLSLYNEQFF. CDR3 nucleotides: TGTGCCAGCAGTTTATCGCTATACAATGAGCAGTTCTTC.

The rearrangement links TRBV27 to TRBJ1-2, with TRBD1 matching over 7 bases. Germline CDR1 and CDR2: MNHEY and SMNVEV (reference sequence). With V trimmed by 5 bases and J by 9 bases, 9 bases remained unmatched. The CDR3 extends over 13 amino acids. The CDR3 spells CASSQQGSPRYTF. CDR3 nucleotides: TGTGCCAGCAGTCAACAGGGGTCCCCTCGCTACACCTTC.

The rearrangement uses TRBV7-2 and TRBJ2-3; 8 bases map to TRBD1. The CDR3 contains 16 residues. CDR1 SGHTA and CDR2 FQGNSA come from the germline V gene. Unmatched junction bases numbered 8, after V lost 5 bases and J lost 1 base. The CDR3 loop is CASSPSTGAGTDTQYF. The CDR3 DNA follows: TGTGCCAGCAGCCCATCGACAGGGGCCGGCACAGATACGCAGTATTTT.

For the CDR3, the DNA is TGTGCCAGCAGTAACGGAGGGTTCTCAACTAATGAAAAACTGTTTTTT. As protein: CASSNGGFSTNEKLFF. The chain is built from TRBV25-1 and TRBJ1-4; no clear D. Germline loops: CDR1 MGHDK, CDR2 SYGVNS. V shed 5 bases and J shed 0 bases, with 13 bases lying between them. The CDR3 covers 16 residues.

This sequence joins TRBV2 and TRBJ2-7, with TRBD1 identical over 9 bases. Germline loops: CDR1 SNHLY, CDR2 FYNNEI. The J segment lost 5 bases and the V segment lost 5 bases, leaving 10 bases of the junction unmatched. The CDR3 runs 15 residues. The CDR3 loop is CASSSPPQGAHEQYF. CDR3 in DNA: TGTGCCAGCAGTTCGCCTCCACAGGGGGCCCACGAGCAGTACTTC.

CDR3 protein: CASSSPGWDRGSGYTF. In DNA form, the CDR3 reads TGTGCCAGCAGTTCCCCTGGCTGGGACAGGGGTAGCGGCTACACCTTC. The rearrangement joins TRBV28 to TRBJ1-2; TRBD1 matches 10 bases. Germline CDR1 and CDR2: MDHEN and SYDVKM. This CDR3 has 16 amino acids. The ends lost 4 bases at V and 8 bases at J; junction bases unmatched: 13.

The V and J genes are TRBV19 and TRBJ1-4, with 12 bases matching TRBD1. Germline V gene data show CDR1 as LNHDA and CDR2 as SQIVND (reference sequence). The V and J ends lost 6 bases and 0 bases, in that order; junction bases with no gene match: 20. This CDR3 has 22 amino acids. CDR3 sequence reads: CASSVHYRDRGRLMATNEKLFF. DNA for the CDR3: TGTGCCAGTAGCGTACACTATCGGGACAGGGGGCGTTTGATGGCAACTAATGAAAAACTGTTTTTT.

This chain joins TRBV5-8 and TRBJ1-2, with TRBD1 as a possible D gene (6 bases). The germline V gene encodes CDR1 SGHTS and CDR2 YDEGEE. CDR3 size: 15 residues. Trimming removed 5 bases at V and 4 bases at J, with 18 bases between. The CDR3 is CASRQPGRGGYGYTF. CDR3 bases: TGTGCCAGCAGACAACCAGGCAGGGGTGGCTATGGCTACACCTTC.

The chain recombines TRBV3-1 (or the pseudogene TRBV3-2) with TRBJ2-7, with 8 bases aligning to TRBD2. V lost 6 bases and J lost 1; bases outside the gene matches: 17. The germline CDR1 and CDR2 sequences are LGHDT and YNNKEL (reference sequence). CDR3 length equals 18 residues. CDR3: CASRGGEREPSGSYEQYF. The CDR3 DNA is TGTGCCAGCAGGGGGGGGGAGCGGGAGCCCTCTGGATCCTACGAGCAGTACTTC.

The chain employs TRBV19 and TRBJ2-7; 7 bases align to TRBD2. CDR1 is LNHDA and CDR2 is SQIVND in the germline V gene (reference sequence). CDR3 length: 15 residues. V lost 1 base to trimming and J lost 7 bases; unmatched junction nucleotides: 10. The CDR3 bases are TGTGCCAGTAGTATAGGAGGCGGCGGGAGTGAAGAGCAGTACTTC. Encoded protein: CASSIGGGGSEEQYF. Looking up the rest from reference TRBV19 and TRBJ2-7 gives the full variable domain: DGGITQSPKYLFRKEGQNVTLSCEQNLNHDAMYWYRQDPGQGLRLIYYSQIVNDFQKGDIAEGYSVSREKKESFPLTVTSAQKNPTAFYLCASSIGGGGSEEQYFGPGTRLTVT.

J is TRBJ2-7 and V is TRBV27; D perhaps matches TRBD2 (6 bases). Per germline, CDR1 MNHEY and CDR2 SMNVEV (reference sequence). Between the trimmed V and J ends, which lost 6 bases and 3 bases, there was a span of 12 bases. The CDR3 runs 13 residues. CDR3 nucleotide sequence: TGTGCCAGCAGCCGCGGGGTGCACTACGAGCAGTACTTC. Translation gives CASSRGVHYEQYF.

This clone was recorded a few times. The chain recombines TRBV30 with TRBJ1-5; perhaps TRBD1 as D (5 bases). The CDR3 spans 17 residues. Looked up from germline, CDR1 is GTSNPN and CDR2 is SVGIG (reference sequence). The V end was cut by 0 bases, the J end by 1 base, with 16 bases between. The CDR3 DNA reads as TGTGCCTGGAGTGTACGCAGGGACTTATTGAGCAATCAGCCCCAGCATTTT. Its protein product is CAWSVRRDLLSNQPQHF. Using reference TRBV30 and TRBJ1-5 for the parts outside the CDR3, the full variable domain is SQTIHQWPATLVQPVGSPLSLECTVEGTSNPNLYWYRQAAGRGLQLLFYSVGIGQISSEVPQNLSASRPQDRQFILSSKKLLLSDSGFYLCAWSVRRDLLSNQPQHFGDGTRLSIL.

J is TRBJ2-2 and V is TRBV5-1; either TRBD1 or TRBD2 may supply D (5 bases each). V lost 3 bases, J lost 8 bases, and 14 bases lay in between. Germline V gene sequence: CDR1 SGHRS, CDR2 YFSETQ. This CDR3 has 14 amino acids. The CDR3 sequence: CASSSGPPGGELFF. The CDR3 DNA reads TGCGCCAGCAGCTCGGGACCGCCCGGGGGGGAGCTGTTTTTT. Full variable domain (outside the CDR3, taken from reference TRBV5-1 and TRBJ2-2): KAGVTQTPRYLIKTRGQQVTLSCSPISGHRSVSWYQQTPGQGLQFLFEYFSETQRNKGNFPGRFSGRQFSNSRSEMNVSTLELGDSALYLCASSSGPPGGELFFGEGSRLTVL.

J is TRBJ2-7 and V is TRBV4-2; 9 bases are a match to TRBD2. J gave up 4 bases and V 1 base, and 11 bases lay outside the gene matches. Germline assignment: CDR1 LGHNA and CDR2 YNFKEQ. This CDR3 comprises 17 residues. The CDR3 coding sequence is TGTGCCAGCAGCCAAGGTAGCTCTAGCGGGGAGGTGTACGAGCAGTACTTC. This codes for CASSQGSSSGEVYEQYF.

The chain has TRBV7-2 and TRBJ2-7; D might be TRBD1 (5 bases). V dropped 1 base and J dropped 0 bases, with 10 bases sitting between them. This CDR3 region has 15 residues. Germline V CDR1 and CDR2: SGHTA, FQGNSA. The CDR3 here is CASSLDRDSSYEQYF. CDR3 coding DNA: TGTGCCAGCAGCTTAGACCGCGACAGCTCCTACGAGCAGTACTTC.

CDR3 protein: CASSRGEQFF. The CDR3, as DNA: TGTGCCAGCAGTCGGGGTGAGCAGTTCTTC. The chain couples TRBV6-2 or TRBV6-3 to TRBJ2-1, with D possibly matching TRBD2 (5 bases). The CDR3 covers 10 residues. The germline gives CDR1 MNHEY, CDR2 SVGEGT. V lost 5 bases and J 9 bases, leaving 5 bases between the germline ends.

The V call is TRBV9, the J call TRBJ2-7; the D call may be TRBD1 or TRBD2 (6 bases each). This CDR3 is 15 amino acids long. The V end was cut by 6 bases, the J end by 1 base, with 17 bases between. The germline gives CDR1 SGDLS, CDR2 YYNGEE. The CDR3 sequence is CASNPQGTGSYEQYF. The CDR3 nucleotides are TGTGCCAGCAATCCCCAGGGGACTGGTTCCTACGAGCAGTACTTC.

The chain recombines TRBV19 with TRBJ2-1, with D possibly TRBD1 on 5 matching bases. V was pared by 9 bases and J by 0 bases, with 18 bases between. Germline loops: CDR1 LNHDA, CDR2 SQIVND (reference sequence). The CDR3 sequence is 16 residues long. Here the CDR3 reads CASRVWGQSSYNEQFF. Here the CDR3 DNA reads TGTGCCAGCAGGGTTTGGGGCCAGAGCTCCTACAATGAGCAGTTCTTC.

This chain connects TRBV5-1 to TRBJ1-5; 7 bases line up with TRBD1. This CDR3 comprises 14 residues. Germline trimming cut 4 bases from V and 3 bases from J; bases unmatched to any gene: 4. In germline, CDR1 is SGHRS, CDR2 YFSETQ. Written as DNA, the CDR3 is TGCGCCAGCAGCGTGACAGGGATCAATCAGCCCCAGCATTTT. Translated, it gives CASSVTGINQPQHF.

The chain combines TRBV15 with TRBJ1-1, with TRBD1 as a possible D gene (6 bases). The CDR3 extends over 15 amino acids. Trimming cost V 6 bases and J 11 bases, with 25 bases left between them. CDR1 and CDR2 (germline): LNHNV, YYDKDF (reference sequence). CDR3: CATRRTISGGSGAFF. Here the CDR3 DNA reads TGTGCCACCAGGAGGACAATTTCCGGGGGCTCAGGGGCTTTCTTT.

CDR3 nucleotide sequence: TGTGCCAGCAGTGAGTACAGGGGTCCCTACGAGCAGTACTTC. It is translated as CASSEYRGPYEQYF. The chain couples TRBV2 to TRBJ2-7; 7 nucleotides match TRBD1. This CDR3 spans 14 amino acids. Germline V gives CDR1 SNHLY, CDR2 FYNNEI. Trimming at V came to 3 bases and at J to 2 bases, leaving 4 bases not matched to a gene.

V gene TRBV28 combines with J gene TRBJ2-1, with D uncertain. There are 14 residues in the CDR3. The germline gives CDR1 MDHEN, CDR2 SYDVKM. Trimming pared 4 bases from V and 3 bases from J, leaving 10 bases between. CDR3 residues: CASSSRQRYNEQFF. The CDR3 coding sequence is TGTGCCAGCAGTTCACGGCAGCGCTACAATGAGCAGTTCTTC.

DNA for the CDR3: TGCAGCGTCCGGACAGGGCGGACTGAAGCTTTCTTT. This encodes CSVRTGRTEAFF. The rearrangement links TRBV29-1 to TRBJ1-1; TRBD1 agrees at 8 bases. The V and J ends lost 6 bases and 5 bases, in that order; junction bases with no gene match: 5. Germline values: CDR1 SQVTM, CDR2 ANQGSEA. This CDR3 contains 12 residues. Based on the CDR3 plus reference TRBV29-1 and TRBJ1-1, the full variable domain is SAVISQKPSRDICQRGTSLTIQCQVDSQVTMMFWYRQQPGQSLTLIATANQGSEATYESGFVIDKFPISRPNLTFSTLTVSNMSPEDSSIYLCSVRTGRTEAFFGQGTRLTVV.

This clone was recorded once. This chain links TRBV19 with TRBJ2-7; 9 bases map to TRBD1. The germline CDR1 and CDR2 sequences are LNHDA and SQIVND (reference sequence). Unmatched junction bases numbered 4, after V lost 2 bases and J lost 5 bases. The CDR3 is 14 amino acids. This chain's CDR3 is CASSITGGPNEQYF. DNA for the CDR3: TGTGCCAGTAGTATAACAGGGGGCCCCAACGAGCAGTACTTC.

The genes are TRBV5-1 and TRBJ2-5, with TRBD1 identical over 7 bases. In germline, CDR1 is SGHRS, CDR2 YFSETQ. J lost 4 bases, V lost 4 bases, and 13 bases had no gene match. The CDR3 spans 16 residues. The CDR3 spells CASSTGQLSVRETQYF. The CDR3 bases are TGCGCCAGCAGCACGGGACAGCTCTCTGTTCGAGAGACCCAGTACTTC.

The chain links TRBV6-1 to TRBJ1-1; TRBD1 might be the D (5 bases). The CDR3 contains 14 residues. Trimming took 2 bases from V and 5 from J, leaving 12 bases between them. Germline V CDR1 and CDR2: MNHNS, SASEGT. The CDR3, as DNA: TGTGCCAGCAGTGAAAAGGACACGGGAACTGAAGCTTTCTTT. Residues: CASSEKDTGTEAFF.